The rows below give T cell receptor beta chains drawn from one sample of a study of identical twins. Each CDR3 protein is one row after TCRdb ran MiXCR on the 5' RACE reads. The sample lists 450,000 or so distinct CDR3 sequences, 13% to 15% occurring once. These data also featured in a second study, about yellow fever vaccine responses in identical twins.

The sample consisted of CD4+ T cells sorted from blood. The receptors stem from a woman between 18 and 30 years old in good health. Both conserved end residues are part of each CDR3.

j_call: TRBJ2-1
v_call: TRBV27
cdr3_aa: CASFPGLTRTSSYNEQFF

j_call: TRBJ2-5
v_call: TRBV5-6
cdr3_aa: CASSLDFLEYQETQYF

j_call: TRBJ2-2
v_call: TRBV30
cdr3_aa: CAWSVLYTGELFF

j_call: TRBJ1-2
v_call: TRBV7-9
cdr3_aa: CASSFLGGHEANYGYTF

j_call: TRBJ1-1
v_call: TRBV20-1
cdr3_aa: CSALQGSMNTEAFF

j_call: TRBJ2-3
v_call: TRBV18
cdr3_aa: CASSRTSSDTQYF

j_call: TRBJ1-1
v_call: TRBV6-6
cdr3_aa: CASTAGAEAFF

j_call: TRBJ2-1
v_call: TRBV5-1
cdr3_aa: CASSFELAGVPNNEQFF

j_call: TRBJ2-1
v_call: TRBV7-8
cdr3_aa: CASSHRTEPYNEQFF

j_call: TRBJ1-2
v_call: TRBV6-1
cdr3_aa: CASRPTANYGYTF

j_call: TRBJ2-3
v_call: TRBV7-2
cdr3_aa: CASSLVGTSGTADTQYF

j_call: TRBJ2-1
v_call: TRBV29-1
cdr3_aa: CSVETPAVLPGEQFF

j_call: TRBJ2-1
v_call: TRBV12-3/TRBV12-4
cdr3_aa: CASSSPPGAQFF

j_call: TRBJ2-7
v_call: TRBV7-2
cdr3_aa: CASSLGQGQSYEQYF

j_call: TRBJ2-7
v_call: TRBV5-1
cdr3_aa: CASSELAAANYEQYF

j_call: TRBJ2-3
v_call: TRBV28
cdr3_aa: CASSRTALTDTQYF

j_call: TRBJ2-1
v_call: TRBV20-1
cdr3_aa: CSARPPAGSARGNEQFF

j_call: TRBJ2-7
v_call: TRBV28
cdr3_aa: CASSFPGTGAYEQYF

j_call: TRBJ2-3
v_call: TRBV3-1
cdr3_aa: CASSQSAGRSTDTQYF

j_call: TRBJ2-5
v_call: TRBV7-7
cdr3_aa: CASSFARGETQYF

j_call: TRBJ2-2
v_call: TRBV24-1
cdr3_aa: CATSDPRGTGGTGELFF

j_call: TRBJ2-1
v_call: TRBV7-2
cdr3_aa: CASSRTGVNEQFF

j_call: TRBJ1-1
v_call: TRBV12-3/TRBV12-4
cdr3_aa: CASSFEISEAFF

j_call: TRBJ2-7
v_call: TRBV4-3
cdr3_aa: CASSQDVSRAYEQYF

j_call: TRBJ2-1
v_call: TRBV5-1
cdr3_aa: CASSLGQYFNEQFF

j_call: TRBJ2-2
v_call: TRBV7-2
cdr3_aa: CASSLVPAGGRVELFF

j_call: TRBJ2-1
v_call: TRBV2
cdr3_aa: CASSVRQYNEQFF

j_call: TRBJ2-2
v_call: TRBV4-2
cdr3_aa: CASRLRGGQNTGELFF

j_call: TRBJ1-1
v_call: TRBV6-5
cdr3_aa: CASSYYGTGGNTEAFF

j_call: TRBJ2-1
v_call: TRBV20-1
cdr3_aa: CSAPPLAGGAYNEQFF

j_call: TRBJ2-5
v_call: TRBV7-2
cdr3_aa: CASSLNRGMETQYF

j_call: TRBJ2-7
v_call: TRBV7-2
cdr3_aa: CASSIRFAVAGLVHEQYF